This TCR beta chain was retrieved from a study of blood T cell repertoires in COVID-19. TCRdb's copy holds only in-frame clones and misses some; the assay was immunoSEQ multiplex PCR. There are some 220,000 clones in the sample; just over 85% occur only once, and over 3% lies in the top ten. Germline V gene sequence: CDR1 MDHEN, CDR2 SYDVKM. Trimming left V 3 bases short and J 0 bases short, with 33 bases between. This CDR3 has 23 amino acids. The age range of participants was about 18 to 100 years, with residence in about two dozen US areas. Grouping used clinical history reported by participants in a survey and questionnaire.

Source material: PBMCs or T cells enriched from blood (not recorded which). This rearrangement joins TRBV28 to TRBJ1-5; no clear D gene. This clonotype was obtained from a woman aged 40-49 years with acute COVID-19. The DNA of the CDR3 is TGTGCCAGCAGTTTGTCCCACACGAGCCTCAGGCTGGCAGGAGGTGGTAGCAATCAGCCCCAGCATTTT. This encodes CASSLSHTSLRLAGGGSNQPQHF.